These 5 T cell receptor beta chains originate from one sample sequenced in a study of PD-1 blockade in classical Hodgkin lymphoma. Documented time point: cycle 4 day 1 (C4D1), after about 6 weeks of nivolumab. All patients relapsed after autologous stem cell transplantation, and brentuximab vedotin exposure varied. Measured with immunoSEQ multiplex PCR; TCRdb has only the in-frame clones, and not every one. The table records under 20,000 clones, approximately 76% of them present only once. This sample comprised peripheral blood mononuclear cells (PBMCs), obtained before the fourth cycle of nivolumab. The origin of the receptors is a human donor with classical Hodgkin lymphoma.

This clone was seen a handful of times. The chain combines TRBV4-1 with TRBJ2-7; no clear D gene. The CDR3 has 11 amino acids. Germline CDR1 is MGHRA and CDR2 is YSYEKL. V was trimmed by 0 bases and J by 6 bases, leaving 3 bases between them. The CDR3 bases are TGCGCCAGCAGCCAAGATAGCGAGCAGTACTTC. Its protein product is CASSQDSEQYF.

The V gene is TRBV7-2, the J gene TRBJ2-2, with 7 bases matching TRBD1. The CDR3 has 16 residues. V lost 1 base, J lost 5 bases, and 7 bases stayed unmatched. Per germline, CDR1 SGHTA and CDR2 FQGNSA. The CDR3, as DNA: TGTGCCAGCAGCTTAGTGATAGGGGGCGGGACCGGGGAGCTGTTTTTT. This translates into CASSLVIGGGTGELFF.

V is TRBV6-1 and J is TRBJ2-7; unclear D gene. The germline V gene encodes CDR1 MNHNS and CDR2 SASEGT. Trimming cost V 8 bases and J 2 bases, with 7 bases left between them. This CDR3 contains 11 residues. The CDR3 DNA follows: TGTGCCAGCTCCTACACCTACGAGCAGTACTTC. Its protein is CASSYTYEQYF.

The V and J genes are TRBV10-2 and TRBJ2-5; the match to TRBD2 covers 9 bases. Germline CDR1 WSHSY, CDR2 SAAADI. The CDR3 is made up of 17 amino acids. V dropped 10 bases and J dropped 2; count of bases not matched to a gene: 17. The CDR3 coding sequence is TGCGCCAACAAAGGGGAGCGGGGGGCCTTGGGACAAGAGACCCAGTACTTC. Residues: CANKGERGALGQETQYF.

The J gene is TRBJ2-5, the V gene TRBV2, with D possibly TRBD1 on 6 matching bases. The CDR3 consists of 13 residues. V was shortened by 7 bases and J by 1 base, with 10 bases between the two germline ends. Looked up from germline, CDR1 is SNHLY and CDR2 is FYNNEI. DNA for the CDR3: TGTGCCAGCATCGGGACATCCCAAGAGACCCAGTACTTC. It specifies CASIGTSQETQYF.